Sequencing of this T cell receptor beta chain was carried out in a study of blood T cell repertoires in COVID-19. Study-level background: Samples taken during acute and convalescent COVID-19 were collected in the United States, Italy and Spain. Nucleic acid was either cDNA or gDNA, and it came from T cells, B-cell-depleted T cells, or PBMCs.

This CDR3 comprises 14 residues. Per the germline V gene, CDR1 is MNHEY and CDR2 is SVGEGT. Unmatched junction bases numbered 7, after V lost 6 bases and J lost 4 bases. Under the authors' procedure: Nucleated cell counts were estimated from reference gene primer amplification. Here immunoSEQ multiplex PCR was the method, and the copy in TCRdb shows in-frame clones only, minus some. V and J calls and clone size are those listed in that table; D and trimming were worked out from the DNA. The sample lists about 310,000 clones, about 90% occurring once. The gene calls are TRBV6-2 or TRBV6-3 and TRBJ2-7; 9 bases match TRBD2. The source material was peripheral blood. This clonotype was obtained from a woman in her 50s who had recovered from COVID-19. The CDR3 loop is CASSPSGIIYEQYF. The CDR3 coding sequence is TGTGCCAGCAGCCCTAGCGGGATTATTTACGAGCAGTACTTC.